This TCR beta chain was obtained from a study of tumor and adjacent non-tumor tissue in lung cancer. As regards this clonotype: The CDR3 ends on some other residue instead of the conserved phenylalanine or tryptophan, so this is likely a read error. The DNA is omitted, as the CDR3 cannot be located on it reliably, and the CDR3 follows TCRdb's listing.

The template was RNA from unsorted bulk tissue. This non-tumor lung sample came from over 3 cm beyond the tumor edge. A modified ARM-PCR protocol with three rounds of nested PCR amplified TCRbeta. TCRdb called the multiplex PCR reads again in MiXCR, with one record for every CDR3 protein. The sample holds 85,000 or so distinct CDR3 sequences, 75% to 85% seen once. 16 amino acids form the CDR3, both terminal residues included. The clonotype was recovered from a woman in her forties or fifties with non-small cell lung cancer. The sequencing sample was made of distant non-tumor lung tissue. This rearrangement joins TRBV12-3 or TRBV12-4 to TRBJ2-2; the DNA was not compared with TRBD1, the D call given in the table. The CDR3 here is CASSLGTGTNTGVLLL.